This TCR beta chain was found in a study of blood T cell repertoires in COVID-19. Background on the study: Collection of acute and convalescent COVID-19 samples took place in the United States, Italy and Spain. T cells, B-cell-depleted T cells, or PBMCs supplied cDNA or gDNA.

Those enrolled in Seattle joined during active infection and were followed longitudinally afterward. J gave up 3 bases and V 4 bases, and 7 bases lay outside the gene matches. CDR3 length: 15 amino acids. The germline V gene has CDR1 SGHNT and CDR2 YYREEE (reference sequence). How the authors handled the data: Estimated nucleated cell counts came from reference gene primer amplification. The method was immunoSEQ multiplex PCR; TCRdb's version includes in-frame clones alone and lacks a portion of them. Clonal size and the V and J genes are those of that table, whereas D and trimming came from the DNA. This table holds 100,000 or so clones, around 90% found once. This clone was observed a single time.

The chain links TRBV5-4 to TRBJ2-3; the match to TRBD2 covers 8 bases. What was sequenced was peripheral blood. This TCR was sampled from a woman aged 45-60 years with COVID-19, enrolled during active disease. CDR3 DNA: TGTGCCAGCAGCGAATCCGGGACTAGAACAGATACGCAGTATTTT. This translates into CASSESGTRTDTQYF.